Presented here are 26 T cell receptor beta chains from one specimen sequenced in a study of Tregs in tolerant kidney transplant recipients. Produced via immunoSEQ multiplex PCR; TCRdb's table is partial and in-frame only. The sample lists about 20,000 clones, 65% to 90% seen once, with approximately 2.7% in the top ten. Sequenced sample: Tregs from blood. These receptors all come from a human donor in good health.

The rearrangement joins TRBV7-2 to TRBJ2-1; the match to TRBD2 covers 11 bases. In germline, CDR1 is SGHTA, CDR2 FQGNSA. The CDR3 has 13 amino acids. V lost 8 bases, J lost 8 bases, and 5 bases stayed unmatched. The CDR3 spells CASSGTSGDEQFF. The CDR3 region has the DNA TGTGCCAGCTCCGGGACTAGCGGTGATGAGCAGTTCTTC.

The chain has TRBV14 and TRBJ1-1; TRBD1 agrees at 7 bases. The CDR3 is 13 amino acids. With 8 bases clipped from V and 3 bases from J, the junction kept 6 bases outside the gene matches. Looked up from germline, CDR1 is SGHDN and CDR2 is FVKESK. The CDR3 reads CASGSQGDTEAFF. The CDR3 DNA is TGTGCCAGCGGATCCCAGGGGGACACTGAAGCTTTCTTT.

The chain uses TRBV5-6 and TRBJ2-7; D is uncertain. Looked up from germline, CDR1 is SGHDT and CDR2 is YYEEEE. Trimming shortened V by 0 bases and J by 6 bases, and 4 bases separated the two germline ends. The CDR3 is made up of 11 amino acids. The CDR3 sequence: CASSLVGEQYF. CDR3 in DNA: TGTGCCAGCAGCTTGGTTGGCGAGCAGTACTTC.

The CDR3 protein is CASSLAWTGGPYEQYF. CDR3 DNA: TGCGCCAGCAGCTTGGCCTGGACAGGGGGACCCTACGAGCAGTACTTC. This chain uses TRBV5-1 with TRBJ2-7; 10 nucleotides match TRBD1. The CDR3 spans 16 residues. V lost 0 bases, J lost 2 bases, and 5 bases stayed unmatched. From germline, CDR1 is SGHRS and CDR2 YFSETQ.

V usage is TRBV5-5 and J usage is TRBJ1-2; D might be TRBD1 (5 bases). CDR3 size: 13 residues. Looked up from germline, CDR1 is SGHKS and CDR2 is YYEKEE (reference sequence). The V gene lost 3 bases and the J gene lost 9 bases, with 15 bases spanning the gap. Here the CDR3 DNA reads TGTGCCAGCAGCTCACTCGAAGGGGCGAGCTACACCTTC. Translating it yields CASSSLEGASYTF.

The rearrangement links TRBV5-4 to TRBJ1-2; TRBD1 agrees at 8 bases. Trimming cost V 4 bases and J 8 bases; bases outside gene matches: 7. CDR3 length equals 13 residues. Germline lookup yields CDR1 SGHNT and CDR2 YYREEE (reference sequence). CDR3 coding DNA: TGTGCCAGCAGCAACAAACAGGGGGTGGGCTACACCTTC. It codes for CASSNKQGVGYTF.

The chain links TRBV19 to TRBJ2-3; possibly TRBD2 for D (5 bases). The CDR3 is 13 amino acids. Per germline, CDR1 LNHDA and CDR2 SQIVND (reference sequence). V lost 6 bases and J 11 bases, leaving 18 bases between the germline ends. The CDR3 here is CASSPYRGREQYF. For the CDR3, the DNA is TGTGCCAGTAGCCCGTATCGAGGGCGAGAGCAGTATTTT.

The chain is built from TRBV30 and TRBJ2-7; 15 nucleotides agree with TRBD2. V lost 4 bases to trimming and J lost 5 bases; unmatched junction nucleotides: 15. Germline lookup yields CDR1 GTSNPN and CDR2 SVGIG (reference sequence). The CDR3 is made up of 18 amino acids. The CDR3 sequence: CAWTPYPGLAGGGNEQYF. CDR3 DNA sequence: TGTGCCTGGACGCCCTATCCGGGACTAGCGGGGGGAGGAAACGAGCAGTACTTC.

This chain links TRBV5-1 with TRBJ1-1, with TRBD1 matching over 7 bases. Germline trimming cut 2 bases from V and 5 bases from J; bases unmatched to any gene: 6. This CDR3 is built from 14 residues. Per the germline V gene, CDR1 is SGHRS and CDR2 is YFSETQ. CDR3 nucleotide sequence: TGCGCCAGCAGCTTTGACAGGGTGGGGACTGAAGCTTTCTTT. Translation: CASSFDRVGTEAFF. The variable domain in full, completed from reference TRBV5-1 and TRBJ1-1, reads KAGVTQTPRYLIKTRGQQVTLSCSPISGHRSVSWYQQTPGQGLQFLFEYFSETQRNKGNFPGRFSGRQFSNSRSEMNVSTLELGDSALYLCASSFDRVGTEAFFGQGTRLTVV.

This clone was seen a handful of times. The chain couples TRBV5-4 to TRBJ2-1; 10 nucleotides match TRBD2. Looked up from germline, CDR1 is SGHNT and CDR2 is YYREEE (reference sequence). The CDR3 is 17 amino acids. The J segment lost 3 bases and the V segment lost 3 bases, leaving 9 bases of the junction unmatched. This CDR3 is CASSSLARTSGYNEQFF. CDR3 sequence (DNA): TGTGCCAGCAGCTCCCTGGCTCGGACTAGCGGCTACAATGAGCAGTTCTTC.

This clone was recorded once. One junction end does not reproduce the germline sequence, and a read error may be involved. The chain joins TRBV30 to TRBJ1-1, with unresolved D. The CDR3 covers 13 residues. Looked up from germline, CDR1 is GTSNPN and CDR2 is SVGIG (reference sequence). The CDR3 sequence: CAWSPSDRTGAFF. The DNA of the CDR3 is TGTGCCTGGAGTCCCTCGGACCGAACTGGAGCTTTCTTT. The whole variable domain, remainder taken from reference TRBV30 and TRBJ1-1, is SQTIHQWPATLVQPVGSPLSLECTVEGTSNPNLYWYRQAAGRGLQLLFYSVGIGQISSEVPQNLSASRPQDRQFILSSKKLLLSDSGFYLCAWSPSDRTGAFFGQGTRLTVV.

The chain employs TRBV10-3 and TRBJ2-7, with D possibly matching TRBD1 (5 bases). The CDR3 consists of 14 residues. V gave up 2 bases and J gave up 3 bases, with 11 bases separating them. Germline assignment: CDR1 ENHRY and CDR2 SYGVKD. The DNA of the CDR3 is TGTGCCATCAGTGAGGGGGCGTACCTCTACGAGCAGTACTTC. Translating gives CAISEGAYLYEQYF.

V and J are TRBV10-3 and TRBJ2-7, with 9 nucleotides matching TRBD1. Germline V gene lookup returns CDR1 ENHRY and CDR2 SYGVKD. This CDR3 contains 14 residues. V trimming: 10 bases; J trimming: 1 base; junction bases outside the gene matches: 8. CDR3 in amino acids: CATVDRGASYEQYF. In DNA form, the CDR3 reads TGTGCCACCGTTGACAGGGGGGCGTCCTACGAGCAGTACTTC.

The rearrangement links TRBV5-4 to TRBJ2-6, with D maybe TRBD2 (6 bases). V was clipped by 0 bases and J by 2 bases, with 9 bases between them. The V gene's germline CDR1 is SGHNT and CDR2 YYREEE (reference sequence). The CDR3 is 16 residues long. The CDR3 region is CASSLGGDAGANVLTF. CDR3 nucleotides: TGTGCCAGCAGCTTGGGGGGGGATGCTGGGGCCAACGTCCTGACTTTC. Drawing the rest from reference TRBV5-4 and TRBJ2-6, the complete variable domain is ETGVTQSPTHLIKTRGQQVTLRCSSQSGHNTVSWYQQALGQGPQFIFQYYREEENGRGNFPPRFSGLQFPNYSSELNVNALELDDSALYLCASSLGGDAGANVLTFGAGSRLTVL.

The rearrangement links TRBV11-3 to TRBJ2-7, with TRBD2 identical over 8 bases. This CDR3 region has 14 residues. V lost 3 bases, J lost 2 bases, and 3 bases stayed unmatched. CDR1 is SGHNT and CDR2 is YENEEA in the germline V gene. CDR3 sequence reads: CASSLLAGAYEQYF. CDR3 in DNA: TGTGCCAGCAGCTTGCTAGCGGGCGCCTACGAGCAGTACTTC.

This sequence joins TRBV25-1 and TRBJ1-6; maybe TRBD1 (5 bases). The CDR3 length is 16 residues. The V end lost 6 bases, the J end lost 8 bases, and 20 bases lay between the germline ends. Germline V lookup: CDR1 MGHDK, CDR2 SYGVNS. The CDR3 DNA is TGTGCCAGCAGAGCTACAGGTGCCCTCGGAGATTCACCCCTCCACTTT. The encoded protein is CASRATGALGDSPLHF.

The chain is built from TRBV11-3 and TRBJ2-2, with D possibly called TRBD1 or TRBD2 (5 bases each). With 4 bases removed from V and 6 bases from J, the gap between germline ends came to 15 bases. The CDR3 loop spans 15 amino acids. Germline CDR1 is SGHNT and CDR2 is YENEEA. The CDR3, as DNA: TGTGCCAGCAGCTCCCAGGGTAAAGCGGCCGGGGAGCTGTTTTTT. Protein: CASSSQGKAAGELFF.

The V call is TRBV4-3, the J call TRBJ2-1, with 11 bases that match TRBD2. The germline V gene encodes CDR1 LGHNA and CDR2 YSLEER. This CDR3 spans 17 amino acids. The junction had 5 bases not matched to a gene; V was cut back by 0 bases and J by 4 bases. CDR3 nucleotide sequence: TGCGCCAGCAGCCAAGACCCGGGACTAGCGGTATACAATGAGCAGTTCTTC. Its translation: CASSQDPGLAVYNEQFF.

This sequence joins TRBV20-1 and TRBJ2-3; D unresolved. The V end was cut by 3 bases, the J end by 3 bases, with 4 bases between. CDR1 DFQATT and CDR2 SNEGSKA come from the germline V gene (reference sequence). The CDR3 extends over 11 amino acids. The CDR3 sequence: CSASLTDTQYF. As DNA, the CDR3 is TGCAGTGCTAGTCTTACAGATACGCAGTATTTT.

Written as DNA, the CDR3 is TGCAGCGCTGGACAACAAGAGACCCAGTACTTC. Translating it yields CSAGQQETQYF. This sequence joins TRBV29-1 and TRBJ2-5; a possible D gene is TRBD1 (5 bases). Trimming removed 7 bases from V and 2 bases from J, with 8 bases in between. CDR1 is SQVTM and CDR2 is ANQGSEA in the germline V gene. The CDR3 is 11 amino acids.

The chain uses TRBV10-3 and TRBJ2-7; TRBD2 matches at 7 bases. Trimming removed 8 bases from V and 3 bases from J; junction bases left unmatched: 7. Germline values: CDR1 ENHRY, CDR2 SYGVKD. The CDR3 contains 13 residues. In nucleotides, the CDR3 is TGTGCCATCTCGGACTGGGGGGGCTACGAGCAGTACTTC. As protein: CAISDWGGYEQYF.

J is TRBJ1-1 and V is TRBV4-3, with TRBD1 matching 7 bases. Germline V lookup: CDR1 LGHNA, CDR2 YSLEER. The CDR3 spans 15 residues. V lost 4 bases and J lost 1; bases outside the gene matches: 6. The CDR3 region is CASSPWTGPNTEAFF. For the CDR3, the DNA is TGCGCCAGCAGCCCGTGGACAGGACCGAACACTGAAGCTTTCTTT.

This sequence joins TRBV19 and TRBJ2-3; 7 nucleotides agree with TRBD1. CDR3 length equals 15 residues. V was pared by 4 bases and J by 5 bases, with 9 bases of the junction left unmatched. Per germline, CDR1 LNHDA and CDR2 SQIVND (reference sequence). CDR3 DNA: TGTGCCAGTAGTAGAAGGGGGACAGATCAAGATACGCAGTATTTT. It specifies CASSRRGTDQDTQYF.

The chain links TRBV5-5 to TRBJ1-1; the D gene is possibly TRBD1 (5 bases). CDR3 length equals 15 residues. In germline, CDR1 is SGHKS, CDR2 YYEKEE (reference sequence). Trimming stripped 3 bases from V and 6 bases from J, with 18 bases between. The CDR3 region has the DNA TGTGCCAGCAGCTCAGGTGCAGGGTTCTCCGCTGAAGCTTTCTTT. Amino acid sequence: CASSSGAGFSAEAFF.

J is TRBJ2-3 and V is TRBV5-5; 9 bases match TRBD2. The junction had 10 bases not matched to a gene; V was cut back by 4 bases and J by 4 bases. Germline CDR1 is SGHKS and CDR2 is YYEKEE (reference sequence). The CDR3 consists of 16 residues. The CDR3 protein is CASSPAGGGRSDTQYF. In nucleotides, the CDR3 is TGTGCCAGCAGCCCCGCGGGGGGGGGCCGCTCAGATACGCAGTATTTT.

The DNA of the CDR3 is TGCGCCAGCAGCTTACAGGGCCTACAAGAGACCCAGTACTTC. Protein: CASSLQGLQETQYF. This chain connects TRBV5-1 to TRBJ2-5, with a tentative D call TRBD1 (6 bases). V lost 2 bases, J lost 2 bases, and 10 bases lay in between. CDR3 length: 14 amino acids. Germline-derived CDR1 and CDR2 are SGHRS and YFSETQ.